Shown below are 30 T cell receptor beta chains from a single sample sequenced in a study of shared clonotypes between healthy human individuals. Some clones are missing from TCRdb's copy, which holds only in-frame ones; the method was immunoSEQ multiplex PCR. Among under 2,500,000 clones listed, more than 90% were seen once. Sequenced material: naive CD4+ T cells sorted from blood. Documented subset: CD45RA+ positively selected. The receptors shown here come from a man between 18 and 35 years old in good health.

V is TRBV7-2 and J is TRBJ2-1, with 8 positions matching TRBD1. V lost 1 base, J lost 9 bases, and 5 bases stayed unmatched. Germline CDR1 is SGHTA and CDR2 is FQGNSA. The CDR3 sequence is 14 residues long. CDR3 region: CASSLGQGSGEQFF. CDR3 nucleotide sequence: TGTGCCAGCAGCTTAGGACAGGGGAGCGGTGAGCAGTTCTTC.

The V gene is TRBV18, the J gene TRBJ2-7, with 8 bases identical to TRBD2. V lost 4 bases, J lost 3 bases, and 5 bases stayed unmatched. The CDR3 runs to 14 residues. Germline assignment: CDR1 KGHSH and CDR2 LQKENI. This CDR3 reads CASSRPGLGYEQYF. The CDR3 region has the DNA TGTGCCAGCTCACGTCCGGGACTAGGCTACGAGCAGTACTTC.

The chain couples TRBV4-1 to TRBJ2-7, with a weak D call TRBD1 (5 bases). V lost 0 bases and J 2 bases, leaving 14 bases between the germline ends. The V gene's germline CDR1 is MGHRA and CDR2 YSYEKL. The CDR3 consists of 16 residues. CDR3 nucleotide sequence: TGCGCCAGCAGCCAAGATCGAAAGGGGAAAACCTACGAGCAGTACTTC. Encoded protein: CASSQDRKGKTYEQYF.

The chain recombines TRBV5-6 with TRBJ1-1, with unresolved D. The germline CDR1 and CDR2 sequences are SGHDT and YYEEEE. The ends were cut back, 6 bases at V and 4 bases at J, with 16 bases in the middle. This CDR3 has 14 residues. CDR3: CASTSGGWGTEAFF. CDR3 DNA sequence: TGTGCCAGCACCTCGGGCGGGTGGGGCACTGAAGCTTTCTTT. The full variable domain, in which reference TRBV5-6 and TRBJ1-1 provide the parts outside the CDR3, is DAGVTQSPTHLIKTRGQQVTLRCSPKSGHDTVSWYQQALGQGPQFIFQYYEEEERQRGNFPDRFSGHQFPNYSSELNVNALLLGDSALYLCASTSGGWGTEAFFGQGTRLTVV.

This rearrangement joins TRBV6-1 to TRBJ2-3, with D hard to call. CDR1 MNHNS and CDR2 SASEGT come from the germline V gene. CDR3 length equals 16 residues. V lost 3 bases, J lost 4 bases, and 17 bases lay in between. Here the CDR3 DNA reads TGTGCCAGCAGTGAGGCGTGGAGACGGATTCCAGATACGCAGTATTTT. The encoded protein is CASSEAWRRIPDTQYF.

This clone was observed a single time. In nucleotides, the CDR3 is TGTGCCATCCCAGGGGGGGGTACGAACACTGAAGCTTTCTTT. Protein product: CAIPGGGTNTEAFF. This chain connects TRBV2 to TRBJ1-1, with TRBD1 identical over 7 bases. The trim removed 10 bases at V and 1 base at J, leaving 9 bases unmatched. Germline V gives CDR1 SNHLY, CDR2 FYNNEI. There are 14 residues in the CDR3.

J is TRBJ2-1 and V is TRBV10-2; no definite D call. Trimming took off 1 base at V and 8 bases at J, with 6 bases between the two ends. CDR1 WSHSY and CDR2 SAAADI come from the germline V gene. This CDR3 has 12 amino acids. The CDR3 region has the DNA TGCGCCAGCAGTGAGTTGAATGATGAGCAGTTCTTC. This sequence encodes CASSELNDEQFF.

The J gene is TRBJ1-2, the V gene TRBV28; a weak D match, TRBD1 (5 bases). V lost 7 bases to trimming and J lost 10 bases, with 22 bases between them. The CDR3 totals 14 residues. From germline, CDR1 is MDHEN and CDR2 SYDVKM. CDR3 residues: CASISGGRFTSYTF. CDR3 DNA sequence: TGTGCCAGCATCTCCGGGGGTAGATTTACGTCCTACACCTTC.

V usage is TRBV30 and J usage is TRBJ2-5; D remains ambiguous. Germline V CDR1 and CDR2: GTSNPN, SVGIG (reference sequence). The V gene lost 4 bases and the J gene lost 3 bases, with 9 bases spanning the gap. This CDR3 has 12 amino acids. The CDR3 reads CAWMVGKETQYF. The CDR3 DNA reads as TGTGCCTGGATGGTAGGGAAAGAGACCCAGTACTTC.

V is TRBV11-3 and J is TRBJ1-4, with 7 bases that match TRBD1. Germline V gene lookup returns CDR1 SGHNT and CDR2 YENEEA. The CDR3 has 12 residues. Trimming took 3 bases from V and 8 from J; bases not matched to a gene: 0. CDR3 in DNA: TGTGCCAGCAGCTTCAGGGGGGAAAAACTGTTTTTT. This gives the protein CASSFRGEKLFF. Together with reference TRBV11-3 and TRBJ1-4, the CDR3 gives the full variable domain: EAGVVQSPRYKIIEKKQPVAFWCNPISGHNTLYWYLQNLGQGPELLIRYENEEAVDDSQLPKDRFSAERLKGVDSTLKIQPAELGDSAVYLCASSFRGEKLFFGSGTQLSVL.

V is TRBV11-2 and J is TRBJ2-1; no clear D. Trimming removed 1 base from V and 4 bases from J, with 5 bases in between. The germline V gene encodes CDR1 SGHAT and CDR2 FQNNGV. This CDR3 contains 13 residues. CDR3 region: CASSLGCYNEQFF. DNA for the CDR3: TGTGCCAGCAGCTTAGGCTGTTACAATGAGCAGTTCTTC. The full variable domain, with the rest looked up from reference TRBV11-2 and TRBJ2-1, is EAGVAQSPRYKIIEKRQSVAFWCNPISGHATLYWYQQILGQGPKLLIQFQNNGVVDDSQLPKDRFSAERLKGVDSTLKIQPAKLEDSAVYLCASSLGCYNEQFFGPGTRLTVL.

The chain combines TRBV5-8 with TRBJ2-7, with 7 nucleotides matching TRBD1. Germline V CDR1 and CDR2: SGHTS, YDEGEE. Unmatched junction bases numbered 6, after V lost 0 bases and J lost 3 bases. The length of the CDR3 is 15 residues. DNA for the CDR3: TGTGCCAGCAGCTTGGCCGGGACAGTAAACTACGAGCAGTACTTC. It is translated as CASSLAGTVNYEQYF.

The CDR3 protein is CASSRDSLRYEQYF. As DNA, the CDR3 is TGTGCCAGTAGTAGGGATTCCCTGCGCTACGAGCAGTACTTC. This chain links TRBV19 with TRBJ2-7; D ambiguous. V was cut by 4 bases and J by 3 bases, with 13 bases left in between. Looked up from germline, CDR1 is LNHDA and CDR2 is SQIVND (reference sequence). The CDR3 loop spans 14 amino acids.

The chain combines TRBV30 with TRBJ2-7; no clear D. V was shortened by 2 bases and J by 3 bases, with 14 bases between the two germline ends. This CDR3 region has 14 residues. Germline V gene data show CDR1 as GTSNPN and CDR2 as SVGIG (reference sequence). This CDR3 reads CAWSRRTLRYEQYF. CDR3 nucleotides: TGTGCCTGGAGTCGTAGGACCCTACGCTACGAGCAGTACTTC.

This clone came up once. The chain links TRBV7-9 to TRBJ2-5, with a tentative D call TRBD2 (5 bases). V lost 1 base to trimming and J lost 2 bases, with 11 bases between them. Germline V gene lookup returns CDR1 SEHNR and CDR2 FQNEAQ (reference sequence). CDR3 length: 15 residues. The CDR3 DNA reads TGTGCCAGCAGCTTAGTAGAGGGAGCACAAGAGACCCAGTACTTC. This encodes CASSLVEGAQETQYF.

The V and J genes are TRBV5-4 and TRBJ2-7; the D gene is possibly TRBD1 (6 bases). This CDR3 spans 15 amino acids. V lost 0 bases and J lost 5, with 15 bases in between. Germline CDR1 SGHNT, CDR2 YYREEE (reference sequence). In DNA, the CDR3 is TGTGCCAGCAGCTTGGGGGGGACAAATTTGAACGAGCAGTACTTC. Translation gives CASSLGGTNLNEQYF.

The chain joins TRBV19 to TRBJ1-2; D is undetermined. The ends were cut back, 1 base at V and 6 bases at J, with 12 bases in the middle. The CDR3 is 14 amino acids. In germline, CDR1 is LNHDA, CDR2 SQIVND (reference sequence). The CDR3 coding sequence is TGTGCCAGTAGTATAGGAGGCATGATCAATGGCTACACCTTC. Translation gives CASSIGGMINGYTF.

The chain couples TRBV9 to TRBJ1-2; 8 bases are shared with TRBD1. V lost 3 bases, J lost 8 bases, and 15 bases stayed unmatched. The CDR3 sequence is 16 residues long. The germline CDR1 and CDR2 sequences are SGDLS and YYNGEE. The CDR3 DNA sequence: TGTGCCAGCAGCGAGTCCGGACAGGGCGGATTGAGGGGCTACACCTTC. It specifies CASSESGQGGLRGYTF.

V and J are TRBV5-6 and TRBJ1-1, with 7 nucleotides matching TRBD1. The CDR3 totals 15 residues. Germline CDR1 and CDR2: SGHDT and YYEEEE. V shed 3 bases, J shed 1 base, and the junction held 6 bases outside the gene matches. The CDR3 loop is CASSWYGTENTEAFF. The CDR3 nucleotides read TGTGCCAGCAGCTGGTACGGGACAGAGAACACTGAAGCTTTCTTT.

Of note for this clone: The sample carries other DNA sequences with the same CDR3. The rearrangement joins TRBV9 to TRBJ2-3; the D is unclear. Germline V gene data show CDR1 as SGDLS and CDR2 as YYNGEE. V lost 2 bases to trimming and J lost 1 base, with 8 bases between them. The CDR3 contains 14 residues. The CDR3 loop is CASSVLAGTDTQYF. The DNA for the CDR3 is TGTGCCAGCAGCGTCTTAGCTGGCACAGATACGCAGTATTTT.

The V call is TRBV10-1, the J call TRBJ2-2; D is uncertain. The CDR3 covers 14 residues. CDR1 and CDR2 from the germline V gene are WNHNN and SYGVQD (reference sequence). Trimming left V 7 bases short and J 3 bases short, with 12 bases between. The chain's CDR3 is CASNDGSYTGELFF. Here the CDR3 DNA reads TGCGCCAGCAATGATGGCAGTTACACCGGGGAGCTGTTTTTT.

The sample holds one count of this clone. This chain joins TRBV5-6 and TRBJ2-1; 15 nucleotides line up with TRBD2. Germline V CDR1 and CDR2: SGHDT, YYEEEE. V shed 4 bases and J 4 bases; nucleotides not matched to a gene: 12. The CDR3 runs 19 residues. CDR3 sequence: CASSPRRTSGGAIYNEQFF. The CDR3 DNA is TGTGCCAGCAGCCCGAGAAGGACTAGCGGGGGGGCAATTTACAATGAGCAGTTCTTC.

Comments on this clone: The sample holds other DNA sequences that translate to the same CDR3. The V gene is TRBV7-2, the J gene TRBJ2-1, with 8 bases matching TRBD1. V dropped 5 bases and J dropped 4; count of bases not matched to a gene: 4. This CDR3 contains 14 residues. Germline V lookup: CDR1 SGHTA, CDR2 FQGNSA. Here the CDR3 reads CASSPGQGYNEQFF. CDR3 nucleotides: TGTGCCAGCAGCCCCGGACAGGGATACAATGAGCAGTTCTTC.

The chain uses TRBV19 and TRBJ1-1, with D maybe TRBD1 (6 bases). The CDR3 has 15 residues. The germline gives CDR1 LNHDA, CDR2 SQIVND (reference sequence). The germline V and J ends were trimmed by 5 bases and 6 bases, with 19 bases remaining between them. CDR3 amino acids: CASSESGTYVSEAFF. In nucleotides, the CDR3 is TGTGCCAGTAGTGAATCCGGGACATATGTTTCTGAAGCTTTCTTT. The whole variable domain, remainder taken from reference TRBV19 and TRBJ1-1, is DGGITQSPKYLFRKEGQNVTLSCEQNLNHDAMYWYRQDPGQGLRLIYYSQIVNDFQKGDIAEGYSVSREKKESFPLTVTSAQKNPTAFYLCASSESGTYVSEAFFGQGTRLTVV.

The CDR3 region is CASSRDLAGVRNEQFF. CDR3 nucleotides: TGCGCCAGCAGCCGCGATCTAGCGGGAGTTCGGAATGAGCAGTTCTTC. The V call is TRBV5-1, the J call TRBJ2-1; 10 nucleotides line up with TRBD2. V dropped 4 bases and J dropped 7; count of bases not matched to a gene: 11. The V gene's germline CDR1 is SGHRS and CDR2 YFSETQ. The CDR3 is 16 residues long.

Note on this clone: This sample also contains other DNA sequences that code for the same CDR3. This sequence joins TRBV5-1 and TRBJ2-7; maybe TRBD1 (6 bases). In germline, CDR1 is SGHRS, CDR2 YFSETQ. V lost 0 bases to trimming and J lost 2 bases, with 9 bases between them. The CDR3 is made up of 14 amino acids. CDR3 nucleotide sequence: TGCGCCAGCAGCTTGGGGCAGGGGCCCTACGAGCAGTACTTC. Translating gives CASSLGQGPYEQYF.

The rearrangement joins TRBV10-2 to TRBJ2-7; D not certain. The CDR3 covers 15 residues. V lost 2 bases and J lost 0, with 11 bases in between. Germline V gene lookup returns CDR1 WSHSY and CDR2 SAAADI. The CDR3 nucleotides are TGCGCCAGCAGTGAGGCGCCACTAAGCTCCTACGAGCAGTACTTC. Protein sequence: CASSEAPLSSYEQYF.

V usage is TRBV7-9 and J usage is TRBJ2-3; D is uncertain. Germline V gene lookup returns CDR1 SEHNR and CDR2 FQNEAQ (reference sequence). Trimming cost V 5 bases and J 6 bases, with 24 bases left between them. This CDR3 region has 17 residues. CDR3 loop: CASSGFLAVGRADTQYF. The CDR3 DNA follows: TGTGCCAGCAGCGGTTTCCTGGCAGTCGGTCGAGCGGATACGCAGTATTTT.

The J gene is TRBJ1-2, the V gene TRBV9; no clear D gene. The germline V gene has CDR1 SGDLS and CDR2 YYNGEE. The CDR3 length is 17 residues. Trimming shortened V by 0 bases and J by 1 base, and 16 bases separated the two germline ends. The CDR3 loop is CASSVGVGMVGNYGYTF. The CDR3 DNA follows: TGTGCCAGCAGCGTAGGGGTAGGGATGGTGGGTAACTATGGCTACACCTTC.

As regards this clone: The sample carries other DNA sequences with the same CDR3. The chain is built from TRBV5-1 and TRBJ1-5; possibly TRBD1 for D (5 bases). The CDR3 covers 13 residues. The germline CDR1 and CDR2 sequences are SGHRS and YFSETQ. V was shortened by 0 bases and J by 7 bases, with 8 bases between the two germline ends. The CDR3 loop is CASSLAEGQPQHF. Here the CDR3 DNA reads TGCGCCAGCAGCTTGGCCGAGGGGCAGCCCCAGCATTTT.